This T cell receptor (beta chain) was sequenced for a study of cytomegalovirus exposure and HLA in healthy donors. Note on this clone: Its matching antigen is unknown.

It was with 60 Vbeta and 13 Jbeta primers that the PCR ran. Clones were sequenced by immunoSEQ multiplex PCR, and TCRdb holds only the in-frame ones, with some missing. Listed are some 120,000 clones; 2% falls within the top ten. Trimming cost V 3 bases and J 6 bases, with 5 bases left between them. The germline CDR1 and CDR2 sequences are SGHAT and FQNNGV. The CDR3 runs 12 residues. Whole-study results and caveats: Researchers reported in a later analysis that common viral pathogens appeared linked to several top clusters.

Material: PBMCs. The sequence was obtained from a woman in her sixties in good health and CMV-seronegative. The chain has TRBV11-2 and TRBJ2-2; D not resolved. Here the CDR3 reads CASSFSSGELFF. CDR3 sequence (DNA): TGTGCCAGCAGCTTTAGTTCCGGGGAGCTGTTTTTT.